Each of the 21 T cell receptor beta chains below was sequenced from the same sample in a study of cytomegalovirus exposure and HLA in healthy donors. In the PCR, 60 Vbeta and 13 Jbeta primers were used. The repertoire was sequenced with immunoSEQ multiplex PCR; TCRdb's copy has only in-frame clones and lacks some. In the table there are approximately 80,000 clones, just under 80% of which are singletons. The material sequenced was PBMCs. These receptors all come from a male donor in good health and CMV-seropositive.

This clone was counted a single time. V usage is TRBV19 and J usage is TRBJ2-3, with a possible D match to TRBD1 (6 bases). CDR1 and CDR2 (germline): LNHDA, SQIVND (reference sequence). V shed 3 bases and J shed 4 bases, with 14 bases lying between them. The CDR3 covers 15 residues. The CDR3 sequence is CASSIQGLSADTQYF. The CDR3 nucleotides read TGTGCCAGTAGTATCCAGGGGTTGTCCGCAGATACGCAGTATTTT. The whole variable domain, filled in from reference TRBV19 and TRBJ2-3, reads DGGITQSPKYLFRKEGQNVTLSCEQNLNHDAMYWYRQDPGQGLRLIYYSQIVNDFQKGDIAEGYSVSREKKESFPLTVTSAQKNPTAFYLCASSIQGLSADTQYFGPGTRLTVL.

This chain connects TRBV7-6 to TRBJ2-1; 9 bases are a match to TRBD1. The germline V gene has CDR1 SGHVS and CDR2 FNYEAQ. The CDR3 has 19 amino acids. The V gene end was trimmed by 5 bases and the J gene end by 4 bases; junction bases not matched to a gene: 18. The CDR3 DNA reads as TGTGCCAGCAGCCCCTCATTAGCCCGAAACAGGGGGCCTTACAATGAGCAGTTCTTC. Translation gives CASSPSLARNRGPYNEQFF.

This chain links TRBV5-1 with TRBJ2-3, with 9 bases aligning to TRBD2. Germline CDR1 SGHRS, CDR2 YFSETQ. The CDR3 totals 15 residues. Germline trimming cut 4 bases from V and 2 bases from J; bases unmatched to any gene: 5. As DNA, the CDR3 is TGCGCCAGCAGCCTTAGCGGGAGAAACACAGATACGCAGTATTTT. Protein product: CASSLSGRNTDTQYF.

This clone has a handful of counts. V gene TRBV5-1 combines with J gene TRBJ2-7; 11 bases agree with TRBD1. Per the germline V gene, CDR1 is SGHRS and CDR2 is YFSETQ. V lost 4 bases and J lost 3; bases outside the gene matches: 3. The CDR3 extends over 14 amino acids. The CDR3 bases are TGCGCCAGCAGCGTGGGACAGGGGGGCTACGAGCAGTACTTC. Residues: CASSVGQGGYEQYF. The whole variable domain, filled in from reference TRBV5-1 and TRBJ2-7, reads KAGVTQTPRYLIKTRGQQVTLSCSPISGHRSVSWYQQTPGQGLQFLFEYFSETQRNKGNFPGRFSGRQFSNSRSEMNVSTLELGDSALYLCASSVGQGGYEQYFGPGTRLTVT.

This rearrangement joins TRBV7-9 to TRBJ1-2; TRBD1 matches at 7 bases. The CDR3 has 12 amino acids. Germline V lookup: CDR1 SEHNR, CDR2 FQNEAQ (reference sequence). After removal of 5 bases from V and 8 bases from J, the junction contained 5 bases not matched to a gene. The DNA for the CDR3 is TGTGCCAGCAGCCCCACAGGGGTCGGCTACACCTTC. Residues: CASSPTGVGYTF.

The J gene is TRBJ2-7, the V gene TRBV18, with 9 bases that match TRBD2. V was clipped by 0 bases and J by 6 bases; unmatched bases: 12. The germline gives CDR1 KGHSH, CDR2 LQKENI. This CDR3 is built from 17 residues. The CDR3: CASSPPLGSGRFSEQYF. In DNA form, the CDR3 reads TGTGCCAGCTCACCACCGCTAGGTAGCGGGAGATTTAGCGAGCAGTACTTC.

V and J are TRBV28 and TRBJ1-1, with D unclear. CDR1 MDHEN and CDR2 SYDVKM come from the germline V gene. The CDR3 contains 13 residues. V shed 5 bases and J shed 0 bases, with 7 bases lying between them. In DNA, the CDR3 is TGTGCCAGCAGTCATACTATGAACACTGAAGCTTTCTTT. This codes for CASSHTMNTEAFF.

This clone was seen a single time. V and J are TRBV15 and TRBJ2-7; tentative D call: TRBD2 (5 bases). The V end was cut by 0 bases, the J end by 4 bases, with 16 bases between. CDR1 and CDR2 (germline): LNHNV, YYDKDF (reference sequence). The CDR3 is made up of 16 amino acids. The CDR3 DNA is TGTGCCACCAGCAGAGATTATGGAGGAGGCGGGTACGAGCAGTACTTC. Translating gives CATSRDYGGGGYEQYF.

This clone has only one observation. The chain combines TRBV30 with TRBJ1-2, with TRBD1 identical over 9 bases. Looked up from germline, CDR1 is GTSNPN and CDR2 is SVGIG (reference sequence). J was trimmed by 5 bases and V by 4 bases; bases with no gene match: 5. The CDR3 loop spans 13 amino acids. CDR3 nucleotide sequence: TGTGCCTGGAACTTACAGGGGGCGTATGGCTACACCTTC. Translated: CAWNLQGAYGYTF.

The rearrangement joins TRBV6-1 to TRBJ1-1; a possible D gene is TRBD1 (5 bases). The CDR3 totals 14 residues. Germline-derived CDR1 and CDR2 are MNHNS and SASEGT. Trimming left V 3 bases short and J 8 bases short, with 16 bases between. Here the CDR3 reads CASSESRGSSEAFF. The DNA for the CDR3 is TGTGCCAGCAGTGAGAGTAGGGGTTCTTCGGAAGCTTTCTTT.

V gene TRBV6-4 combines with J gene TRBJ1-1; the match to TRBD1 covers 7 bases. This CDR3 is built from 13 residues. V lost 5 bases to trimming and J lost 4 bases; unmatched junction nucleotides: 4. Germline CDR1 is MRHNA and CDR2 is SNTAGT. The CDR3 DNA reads TGTGCCAGCAGTACAAGACAGGGCACTGAAGCTTTCTTT. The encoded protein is CASSTRQGTEAFF.

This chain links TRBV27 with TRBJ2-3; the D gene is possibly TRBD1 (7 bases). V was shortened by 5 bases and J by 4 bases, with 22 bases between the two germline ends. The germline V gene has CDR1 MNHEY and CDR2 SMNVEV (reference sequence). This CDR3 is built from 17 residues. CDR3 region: CASSPTGMGGHPDTQYF. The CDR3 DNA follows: TGTGCCAGCAGTCCGACAGGGATGGGGGGCCATCCAGATACGCAGTATTTT.

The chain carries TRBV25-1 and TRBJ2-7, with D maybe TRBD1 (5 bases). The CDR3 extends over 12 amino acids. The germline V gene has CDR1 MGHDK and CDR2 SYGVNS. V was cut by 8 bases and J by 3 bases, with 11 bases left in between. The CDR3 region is CASGASIYEQYF. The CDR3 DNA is TGTGCCAGCGGGGCCAGCATCTACGAGCAGTACTTC.

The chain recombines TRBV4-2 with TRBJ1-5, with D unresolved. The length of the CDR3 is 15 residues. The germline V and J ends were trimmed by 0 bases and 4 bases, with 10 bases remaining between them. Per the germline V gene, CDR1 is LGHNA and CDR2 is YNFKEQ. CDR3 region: CASSQDGMTNQPQHF. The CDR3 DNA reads TGTGCCAGCAGCCAAGATGGCATGACAAATCAGCCCCAGCATTTT.

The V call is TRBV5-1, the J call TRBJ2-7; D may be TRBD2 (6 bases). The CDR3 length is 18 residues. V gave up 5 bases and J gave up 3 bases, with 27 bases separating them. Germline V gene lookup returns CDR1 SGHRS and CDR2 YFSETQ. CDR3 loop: CASSIGSLLSGAFYEQYF. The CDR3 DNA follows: TGCGCCAGCAGTATCGGGTCTTTACTTAGCGGAGCCTTCTACGAGCAGTACTTC.

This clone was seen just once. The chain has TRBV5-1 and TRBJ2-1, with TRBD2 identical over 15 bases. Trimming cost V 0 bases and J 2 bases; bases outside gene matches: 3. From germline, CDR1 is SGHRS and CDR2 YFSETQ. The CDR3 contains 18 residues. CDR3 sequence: CASSLVGLAGGAYNEQFF. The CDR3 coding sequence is TGCGCCAGCAGCTTGGTGGGACTAGCGGGAGGCGCCTACAATGAGCAGTTCTTC.

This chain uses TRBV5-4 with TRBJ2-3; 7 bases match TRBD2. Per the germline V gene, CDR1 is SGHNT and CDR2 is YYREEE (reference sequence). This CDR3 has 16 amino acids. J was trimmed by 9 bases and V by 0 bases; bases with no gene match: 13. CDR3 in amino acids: CASSLGGGERTETQYF. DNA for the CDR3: TGTGCCAGCAGCTTGGGCGGGGGTGAGCGAACGGAGACGCAGTATTTT. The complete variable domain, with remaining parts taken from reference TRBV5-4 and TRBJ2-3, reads ETGVTQSPTHLIKTRGQQVTLRCSSQSGHNTVSWYQQALGQGPQFIFQYYREEENGRGNFPPRFSGLQFPNYSSELNVNALELDDSALYLCASSLGGGERTETQYFGPGTRLTVL.

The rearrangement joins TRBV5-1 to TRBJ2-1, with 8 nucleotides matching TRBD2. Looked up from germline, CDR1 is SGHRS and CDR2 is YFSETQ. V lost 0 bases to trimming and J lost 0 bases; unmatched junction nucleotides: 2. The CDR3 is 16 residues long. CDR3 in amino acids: CASSLAGTSSYNEQFF. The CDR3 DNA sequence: TGCGCCAGCAGCTTGGCCGGGACTAGCTCCTACAATGAGCAGTTCTTC.

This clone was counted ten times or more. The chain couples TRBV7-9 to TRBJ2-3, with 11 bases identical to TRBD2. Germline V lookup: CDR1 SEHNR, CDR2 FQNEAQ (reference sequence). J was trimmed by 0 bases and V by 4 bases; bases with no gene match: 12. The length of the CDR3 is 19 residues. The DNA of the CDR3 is TGTGCCAGCAGCTCCCGGGTAGCGGGAGGGTCTCTTAGCACAGATACGCAGTATTTT. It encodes CASSSRVAGGSLSTDTQYF.

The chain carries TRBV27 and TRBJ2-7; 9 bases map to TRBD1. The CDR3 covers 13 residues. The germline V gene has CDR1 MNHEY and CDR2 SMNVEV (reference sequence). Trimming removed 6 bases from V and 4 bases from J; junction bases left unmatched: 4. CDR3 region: CASRQGAFYEQYF. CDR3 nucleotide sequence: TGTGCCAGCAGACAGGGGGCGTTTTACGAGCAGTACTTC.

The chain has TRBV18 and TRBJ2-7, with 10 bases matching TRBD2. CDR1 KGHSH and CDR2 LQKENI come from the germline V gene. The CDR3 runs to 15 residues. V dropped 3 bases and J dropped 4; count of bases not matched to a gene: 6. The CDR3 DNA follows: TGTGCCAGCTCACCGACCCTGACTAGCGGGTACGAGCAGTACTTC. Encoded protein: CASSPTLTSGYEQYF.